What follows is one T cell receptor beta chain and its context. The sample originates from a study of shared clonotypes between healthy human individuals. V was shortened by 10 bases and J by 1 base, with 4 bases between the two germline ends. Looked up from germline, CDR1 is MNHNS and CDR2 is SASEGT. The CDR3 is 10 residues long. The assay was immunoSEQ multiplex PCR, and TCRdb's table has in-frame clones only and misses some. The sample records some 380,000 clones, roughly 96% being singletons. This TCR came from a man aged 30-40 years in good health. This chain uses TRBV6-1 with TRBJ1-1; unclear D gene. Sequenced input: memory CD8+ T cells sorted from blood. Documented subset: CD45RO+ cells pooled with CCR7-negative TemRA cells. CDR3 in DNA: TGTGCCACTAAGAACACTGAAGCTTTCTTT. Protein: CATKNTEAFF.